The following is a T cell receptor (beta chain) sequence with its context. The V and J ends lost 4 bases and 7 bases respectively, with 17 bases between them. Germline values: CDR1 DFQATT, CDR2 SNEGSKA (reference sequence). The CDR3 contains 14 residues. Full-length variable regions came from constant-region reverse primers plus semi-nested Nested Universal Primer A PCR. MiXCR was run by TCRdb on the 5' RACE reads, yielding one entry per CDR3 protein. The table lists 45,000 to 55,000 distinct CDR3 sequences, approximately 25% of them singletons. The chain employs TRBV20-1 and TRBJ2-1; D not certain. The sequencing input was tumor-infiltrating naive CD4+ T cells sorted from the breast tumor. Documented subset: naive CD4+ T cells, CD4+CD45RA+CD25-. The TCR comes from a female donor with breast cancer. The CDR3 sequence is CSATGQRGRNEQFF. The CDR3 nucleotides read TGCAGTGCTACCGGGCAGCGAGGCCGAAATGAGCAGTTCTTC.